These 28 T cell receptor beta chains came from one sample sequenced in a study of early T cells in non-severe SARS-CoV-2 infection. One entry per CDR3 protein, called by TCRdb with MiXCR from the 5' RACE reads. The sample lists 30,000 to 35,000 distinct CDR3 sequences, around 7% occurring once. Sequenced material: whole blood. The source of these receptors is an adult who was a healthcare worker with PCR-confirmed SARS-CoV-2 infection or an uninfected control (not recorded which).

Details on this clonotype: It may be a read error: a sequence one base away is much more abundant. CDR3 protein: CASSIPTPTYEQYF. The CDR3 DNA reads as TGTGCCAGCAGCATACCCACCCCAACCTACGAGCAGTACTTC. The rearrangement links TRBV12-3 or TRBV12-4 to TRBJ2-7; D is undetermined. V was trimmed by 6 bases and J by 2 bases, leaving 14 bases between them. This CDR3 contains 14 residues.

The chain links TRBV7-9 to TRBJ1-1; no definite D call. V was shortened by 4 bases and J by 0 bases, with 12 bases between the two germline ends. This CDR3 region has 15 residues. Germline CDR1 SEHNR, CDR2 FQNEAQ (reference sequence). As DNA, the CDR3 is TGTGCCAGCAGCTGGACTGGCGAAGTGAACACTGAAGCTTTCTTT. Encoded protein: CASSWTGEVNTEAFF.

This clonotype showed up many times. The chain uses TRBV18 and TRBJ2-7; 7 bases match TRBD1. The CDR3 is 14 amino acids. After removal of 2 bases from V and 2 bases from J, the junction contained 3 bases not matched to a gene. Germline loops: CDR1 KGHSH, CDR2 LQKENI. As DNA, the CDR3 is TGTGCCAGCTCACCAGGGCAGGGGGCCTACGAGCAGTACTTC. This codes for CASSPGQGAYEQYF.

Only a few counts were recorded for this clonotype. The V and J genes are TRBV11-2 and TRBJ2-1, with no clear D. Germline V CDR1 and CDR2: SGHAT, FQNNGV. The V end was cut by 1 base, the J end by 5 bases, with 6 bases between. The CDR3 is 13 residues long. The CDR3, as DNA: TGTGCCAGCAGCTTAGGACCCGACAATGAGCAGTTCTTC. Protein: CASSLGPDNEQFF.

The chain carries TRBV11-2 and TRBJ2-3; D not resolved. With 1 base removed from V and 7 bases from J, the gap between germline ends came to 6 bases. The CDR3 covers 12 residues. CDR1 is SGHAT and CDR2 is FQNNGV in the germline V gene. DNA of the CDR3: TGTGCCAGCAGCTTAGTAGGTTATACGCAGTATTTT. Its translation is CASSLVGYTQYF.

The chain couples TRBV16 to TRBJ2-1; D unresolved. V dropped 5 bases and J dropped 5 bases, with 10 bases sitting between them. From germline, CDR1 is KGHSY and CDR2 FQNENV. There are 13 residues in the CDR3. DNA of the CDR3: TGTGCCAGCAGCACCAGCGTCGACAATGAGCAGTTCTTC. This sequence encodes CASSTSVDNEQFF.

This clonotype was counted ten times or more. This chain links TRBV4-2 with TRBJ2-7, with D hard to call. CDR1 is LGHNA and CDR2 is YNFKEQ in the germline V gene. The CDR3 is 12 residues long. V dropped 0 bases and J dropped 6 bases, with 6 bases sitting between them. CDR3 sequence (DNA): TGTGCCAGCAGCCAAGAGTCGTTCGAGCAGTACTTC. This encodes CASSQESFEQYF.

The genes are TRBV12-3 or TRBV12-4 and TRBJ2-2, with 8 bases that match TRBD1. The CDR3 totals 16 residues. The ends lost 8 bases at V and 6 bases at J; junction bases unmatched: 14. CDR3 region: CASQDRVELVAGELFF. In nucleotides, the CDR3 is TGTGCCAGCCAGGACAGGGTCGAACTGGTGGCCGGGGAGCTGTTTTTT.

This clonotype was counted at least ten times. V is TRBV29-1 and J is TRBJ2-1; no clear D gene. This CDR3 has 12 residues. Trimming stripped 7 bases from V and 10 bases from J, with 17 bases between. Per germline, CDR1 SQVTM and CDR2 ANQGSEA. This CDR3 is CSGDQGMREQFF. The CDR3 region has the DNA TGCAGCGGGGATCAAGGGATGAGGGAGCAGTTCTTC.

This clonotype was counted between two and nine times. V usage is TRBV7-3 and J usage is TRBJ2-3; D uncertain. This CDR3 region has 13 residues. Trimming shortened V by 1 base and J by 5 bases, and 7 bases separated the two germline ends. From germline, CDR1 is SGHTA and CDR2 FQGTGA. DNA for the CDR3: TGTGCCAGCAGCTTAAGTCTGGGAGATACGCAGTATTTT. Amino acids: CASSLSLGDTQYF.

The chain links TRBV7-8 to TRBJ2-2; D gene ambiguous. Per the germline V gene, CDR1 is SGHVS and CDR2 is FQNEAQ. V lost 1 base and J lost 6, with 9 bases in between. CDR3 size: 14 residues. For the CDR3, the DNA is TGTGCCAGCAGCTTAGGACCGCCGGCCGGGGAGCTGTTTTTT. This sequence encodes CASSLGPPAGELFF.

This clonotype was observed at least ten times. CDR3 nucleotides: TGTGCCAGCAGCCCAAAGCGTAGACTAGCGGGGTACAATGAGCAGTTCTTC. It translates to CASSPKRRLAGYNEQFF. The V call is TRBV7-9, the J call TRBJ2-1; 11 nucleotides match TRBD2. V was pared by 5 bases and J by 4 bases, with 10 bases of the junction left unmatched. The CDR3 has 17 amino acids. Germline V gives CDR1 SEHNR, CDR2 FQNEAQ (reference sequence). The whole variable domain, filled in from reference TRBV7-9 and TRBJ2-1, reads DTGVSQNPRHKITKRGQNVTFRCDPISEHNRLYWYRQTLGQGPEFLTYFQNEAQLEKSRLLSDRFSAERPKGSFSTLEIQRTEQGDSAMYLCASSPKRRLAGYNEQFFGPGTRLTVL.

Details on this clonotype: This may stem from a read error, because a much larger clone lies one nucleotide away. The rearrangement links TRBV25-1 to TRBJ2-7, with 8 bases matching TRBD2. This CDR3 spans 13 amino acids. Germline V gives CDR1 MGHDK, CDR2 SYGVNS. The V segment lost 6 bases and the J segment 4 bases; nucleotides outside the gene matches: 5. The CDR3 DNA is TGTGCCAGCAGACAAGCGGGAGATTACGAGCAGTACTTC. Its translation is CASRQAGDYEQYF.

J is TRBJ2-1 and V is TRBV7-2; 8 bases fit TRBD1. Germline lookup yields CDR1 SGHTA and CDR2 FQGNSA. The CDR3 is made up of 15 amino acids. Trimming took 4 bases from V and 2 from J; bases not matched to a gene: 4. The CDR3 bases are TGTGCCAGCAGCTCGGACAGGGTACCCTACAATGAGCAGTTCTTC. Translation: CASSSDRVPYNEQFF.

Ten or more counts support this clonotype. The genes are TRBV18 and TRBJ1-1, with TRBD1 as a possible D gene (5 bases). In germline, CDR1 is KGHSH, CDR2 LQKENI. CDR3 length: 15 amino acids. The V end lost 5 bases, the J end lost 3 bases, and 16 bases lay between the germline ends. The CDR3 reads CASSSSYQGDTEAFF. The CDR3 coding sequence is TGTGCCAGCTCATCGAGTTACCAGGGCGACACTGAAGCTTTCTTT.

The rearrangement uses TRBV20-1 and TRBJ1-5; 7 nucleotides match TRBD1. Per the germline V gene, CDR1 is DFQATT and CDR2 is SNEGSKA (reference sequence). The CDR3 runs to 14 residues. The V gene end was trimmed by 6 bases and the J gene end by 3 bases; junction bases not matched to a gene: 8. The CDR3 loop reads CSAKGAGLNQPQHF. CDR3 DNA sequence: TGCAGTGCAAAGGGGGCAGGGCTCAATCAGCCCCAGCATTTT.

This clonotype was detected many times. J is TRBJ2-1 and V is TRBV12-2; whether TRBD2, the table's D call, matches the DNA was not checked. TRBV12-2 is marked as a pseudogene. This CDR3 has 18 amino acids. CDR3 sequence (DNA): TGTGCAAGTCGCTTATTGTCTAGCGGGGGGAGCTCCTACAATGAGCAGTTCTTC. Translation gives CASRLLSSGGSSYNEQFF.

The rearrangement joins TRBV10-3 to TRBJ2-7; 11 positions agree with TRBD1. The ends lost 6 bases at V and 4 bases at J; junction bases unmatched: 17. Germline V gene data show CDR1 as ENHRY and CDR2 as SYGVKD. The CDR3 sequence is 18 residues long. The CDR3 nucleotides are TGTGCCATCAGAGCGAAACTACTCCGGGACAGGGGGTCATACGAGCAGTACTTC. This gives the protein CAIRAKLLRDRGSYEQYF.

There are many counts of this clonotype. The V gene is TRBV25-1, the J gene TRBJ2-7; 13 bases match TRBD2. The CDR3 has 21 amino acids. The germline V gene has CDR1 MGHDK and CDR2 SYGVNS. The junction had 17 bases not matched to a gene; V was cut back by 1 base and J by 2 bases. CDR3 protein: CASSESFGVGGLAGDAYEQYF. The CDR3 DNA reads as TGTGCCAGCAGTGAATCTTTCGGCGTCGGTGGACTAGCGGGAGACGCCTACGAGCAGTACTTC.

This rearrangement joins TRBV28 to TRBJ1-3; weak D call: TRBD1 (5 bases). CDR3 length: 12 amino acids. From germline, CDR1 is MDHEN and CDR2 SYDVKM. Trimming left V 10 bases short and J 0 bases short, with 7 bases between. In DNA form, the CDR3 reads TGTGCCACTGGGACCTCTGGAAACACCATATATTTT. It yields the protein CATGTSGNTIYF.

The table lists this clonotype with a few counts. The chain is built from TRBV19 and TRBJ1-2; D is uncertain. The CDR3 sequence is 13 residues long. Germline CDR1 is LNHDA and CDR2 is SQIVND (reference sequence). Trimming took 8 bases from V and 2 from J, leaving 12 bases between them. The CDR3 sequence: CASSDEPNYGYTF. CDR3 sequence (DNA): TGTGCCAGTTCGGACGAGCCAAACTATGGCTACACCTTC.

This clonotype was observed a few times. CDR3 sequence: CSVVRQGASGNTIYF. CDR3 coding DNA: TGCAGCGTTGTCAGACAGGGGGCGTCCGGAAACACCATATATTTT. The genes are TRBV29-1 and TRBJ1-3; 10 bases match TRBD1. Per the germline V gene, CDR1 is SQVTM and CDR2 is ANQGSEA. Trimming removed 4 bases from V and 4 bases from J; junction bases left unmatched: 7. This CDR3 has 15 amino acids. Full variable domain (remainder filled in from reference TRBV29-1 and TRBJ1-3): SAVISQKPSRDICQRGTSLTIQCQVDSQVTMMFWYRQQPGQSLTLIATANQGSEATYESGFVIDKFPISRPNLTFSTLTVSNMSPEDSSIYLCSVVRQGASGNTIYFGEGSWLTVV.

This clonotype appeared many times. This CDR3 reads CASGWYGQVDTEAFF. The CDR3 nucleotides are TGTGCCAGCGGCTGGTATGGACAGGTGGACACTGAAGCTTTCTTT. The chain uses TRBV6-1 and TRBJ1-1; 7 bases map to TRBD1. Trimming took 8 bases from V and 3 from J; bases not matched to a gene: 12. The CDR3 sequence is 15 residues long. Germline assignment: CDR1 MNHNS and CDR2 SASEGT.

This clonotype appeared many times. The chain links TRBV29-1 to TRBJ2-1; 9 bases agree with TRBD2. CDR1 and CDR2 (germline): SQVTM, ANQGSEA. This CDR3 contains 14 residues. Trimming cost V 6 bases and J 9 bases; bases outside gene matches: 12. CDR3 sequence reads: CSVARTSARSEQFF. The CDR3 DNA follows: TGCAGCGTCGCGAGGACTAGCGCTAGGAGTGAGCAGTTCTTC.

This clonotype was recorded at least ten times. The genes are TRBV20-1 and TRBJ2-7; 9 bases map to TRBD2. The length of the CDR3 is 14 residues. The ends lost 6 bases at V and 6 bases at J; junction bases unmatched: 12. Germline V CDR1 and CDR2: DFQATT, SNEGSKA (reference sequence). The CDR3 sequence: CSAMTSGPLSEQYF. The CDR3 bases are TGCAGTGCAATGACTAGCGGACCTCTGAGCGAGCAGTACTTC.

The sample holds many counts of this clonotype. The chain combines TRBV20-1 with TRBJ2-7; 8 bases map to TRBD2. The V gene end was trimmed by 0 bases and the J gene end by 0 bases; junction bases not matched to a gene: 10. The CDR3 runs to 17 residues. Germline V gene sequence: CDR1 DFQATT, CDR2 SNEGSKA (reference sequence). CDR3 nucleotides: TGCAGTGCTAGAGATCTCTCGCAAAGCGGGAGCTCCTACGAGCAGTACTTC. As protein: CSARDLSQSGSSYEQYF.

This clonotype was seen only a few times. The CDR3 protein is CASRRDLPYEQYF. DNA of the CDR3: TGCGCCAGCAGGCGGGACCTCCCTTACGAGCAGTACTTC. This chain joins TRBV5-1 and TRBJ2-7; possibly TRBD2 for D (6 bases). The V end lost 5 bases, the J end lost 4 bases, and 13 bases lay between the germline ends. Germline V gene lookup returns CDR1 SGHRS and CDR2 YFSETQ. The CDR3 totals 13 residues.

The chain is built from TRBV6-6 and TRBJ2-3; tentative D call: TRBD1 (6 bases). Germline V gives CDR1 MNHNY, CDR2 SVGAGI (reference sequence). V lost 5 bases to trimming and J lost 4 bases, with 13 bases between them. The CDR3 is made up of 14 amino acids. In DNA, the CDR3 is TGTGCCAGCAGTCCTCGACAGGCATCAGATACGCAGTATTTT. This codes for CASSPRQASDTQYF.